The clone carrying this T cell receptor (beta chain) was seen many times. Its antigen is not identified. The CDR3 loop spans 17 amino acids. Trimming cost V 2 bases and J 8 bases, with 21 bases left between them. Germline V lookup: CDR1 KGHSH, CDR2 LQKENI. Researchers amplified the TCR beta CDR3 regions from RNA transcripts. The HTBI primer set served for first-round RT-PCR of the TCR CDR3. TCRdb processed the multiplex PCR reads anew with MiXCR; each CDR3 protein has one entry. The sample includes about 400,000 distinct CDR3 sequences, under 15% seen only once; the top ten take over 25%. The data stem from a study of T cells in Graves' hyperthyroidism and ophthalmopathy. Study-level results: In the blood, most expanded thyroid clonotypes above 0.001 appeared as well.

Sequencing was done on a sample of blood. The chain employs TRBV18 and TRBJ1-4; D call uncertain. The TCR was taken from a woman between 25 and 40 years old with Graves' hyperthyroidism. CDR3 bases: TGTGCCAGCTCACCAAGAAGGGTCGGCGGGAAGTGGGAAAAACTGTTTTTT. Translation: CASSPRRVGGKWEKLFF.